This T cell receptor beta chain is drawn from a study of blood T cell repertoires in COVID-19 (dated by TCRdb to between 2020 and 2021). As for the study more broadly: The collaborator samples originated in the United States, Italy and Spain and spanned the acute and convalescent phases of COVID-19. Sample metadata almost always included a de-identified subject ID, COVID-19 status, age in years and sex. The dataset comprised deeply sampled blood TCRbeta repertoires from subjects exposed to, actively infected with, or recovered from COVID-19. A freely available public database, intended as a resource for researchers studying the immune response to SARS-CoV-2, is where the repertoires were released. Where HLA class I and class II types were available, the types were taken from metadata supplied by the sample provider, not from assay-based typing. The material from the prospective study consisted of cDNA or gDNA derived from T cells, B-cell-depleted T cells, or PBMCs. The samples were drawn from two sources: the first 160 participants of the ongoing ImmuneRACE study, and 1,200 or so subjects contributed by 6 global collaborators. The research as a whole found: How much clinical and demographic metadata was included differed by source and by participant, and the metadata was provided uncurated.

V has 1 base trimmed and J has 8 bases trimmed; junction bases matching no gene number 17. CDR1 SGHRS and CDR2 YFSETQ are derived from the germline V gene. The CDR3 numbers 17 residues from cysteine through phenylalanine. Only the CDR3 portion is preserved as DNA: 51 bases, with reading frame beginning at the first base. Points on this clone: Its antigen target is currently unknown. No base quality information exists; no much larger clone differs at one position.

The immunoSEQ Assay, a bias-controlled multiplex PCR, was used to amplify TCRbeta CDR3 regions from genomic DNA. Turning to the authors' computational methods: The number of nucleated cells in each sample was estimated from the amplification of reference gene primers within the assay. Sequence reads were collapsed and filtered to measure the absolute abundance of every unique TCRbeta CDR3 rearrangement. For each sample, productive Simpson clonality was calculated as the square root of Simpson's diversity index over productive rearrangements. TCRdb re-hosts the immuneACCESS table, in-frame sequences only. Its copies lack some clones; in the studies checked, an unresolved V gene accounts for under half of them, and the cause for the rest is not known. Clonal size and the V and J genes are those of that table, whereas D and trimming came from the DNA. Across this sample there are around 93,000 clones, with approximately 87% seen only once. Of the sample, approximately 15% is held by the ten largest clones.

Collaborating institutions collected whole blood in K2EDTA tubes following their own protocols. For TCRbeta analysis, collaborators shipped samples in one of three forms: frozen whole blood, isolated PBMCs, or DNA extracted from either of those sample types. Rearrangement joined TRBV5-1 to TRBJ1-1, with 7 bases in between that match TRBD1. The sequence derives from a human donor in a cohort sampled during active COVID-19. The sample was peripheral blood. The CDR3 in this case is CASSLSGTASPYREAFF. The sequenced DNA is TGCGCCAGCAGCTTGTCCGGGACAGCCAGTCCGTACCGGGAAGCTTTCTTT.